These 9 T cell receptor beta chains were sequenced from one sample in a study of T cell responses to AZD1222 COVID-19 vaccine. Measured with immunoSEQ multiplex PCR; TCRdb has only the in-frame clones, and not every one. The table lists about 97,000 clones, around 87% of them singletons. The starting material was peripheral blood, obtained 28 days after the second AZD1222 dose. These receptors originate from an adult who received the AZD1222 COVID-19 vaccine.

The chain recombines TRBV27 with TRBJ2-5; 12 bases fit TRBD1. The J segment lost 5 bases and the V segment lost 4 bases, leaving 2 bases of the junction unmatched. In germline, CDR1 is MNHEY, CDR2 SMNVEV (reference sequence). This CDR3 region has 14 residues. CDR3 sequence reads: CASSWDRGHETQYF. For the CDR3, the DNA is TGTGCCAGCAGTTGGGACAGGGGGCACGAGACCCAGTACTTC.

V is TRBV9 and J is TRBJ2-7, with D perhaps TRBD1 (5 bases). V lost 3 bases and J 6 bases, leaving 13 bases between the germline ends. Germline-derived CDR1 and CDR2 are SGDLS and YYNGEE. The CDR3 contains 13 residues. The CDR3 region has the DNA TGTGCCAGCAGCGAGGGTCAGGGATCCGAGCAGTACTTC. This codes for CASSEGQGSEQYF.

This clone was observed a handful of times. This chain uses TRBV5-8 with TRBJ2-1; D is undetermined. The CDR3 covers 15 residues. The germline V gene has CDR1 SGHTS and CDR2 YDEGEE. V lost 0 bases to trimming and J lost 5 bases, with 12 bases between them. Here the CDR3 DNA reads TGTGCCAGCAGCTTGGGGACCCTTATCCACAATGAGCAGTTCTTC. It codes for CASSLGTLIHNEQFF.

This chain uses TRBV5-6 with TRBJ2-3; the D gene is possibly TRBD1 (6 bases). This CDR3 is built from 16 residues. V was trimmed by 2 bases and J by 0 bases, leaving 13 bases between them. Germline CDR1 reads SGHDT; CDR2 reads YYEEEE. The CDR3 sequence is CASSFNGQPSTDTQYF. CDR3 bases: TGTGCCAGCAGCTTTAACGGACAGCCTAGCACAGATACGCAGTATTTT.

This chain uses TRBV9 with TRBJ1-1; 9 bases match TRBD1. The CDR3 is 13 residues long. Per the germline V gene, CDR1 is SGDLS and CDR2 is YYNGEE. The ends lost 2 bases at V and 5 bases at J; junction bases unmatched: 1. The CDR3 nucleotides read TGTGCCAGCAGCGTGACAGGGGGGACTGAAGCTTTCTTT. Its protein is CASSVTGGTEAFF.

V is TRBV11-2 and J is TRBJ2-1; 10 bases map to TRBD1. This CDR3 comprises 15 residues. The trim removed 5 bases at V and 9 bases at J, leaving 10 bases unmatched. Looked up from germline, CDR1 is SGHAT and CDR2 is FQNNGV. The CDR3 DNA follows: TGTGCCAGCAGCGCTGCCGGGACAGGGGTCATTGAGCAGTTCTTC. Residues: CASSAAGTGVIEQFF.

This rearrangement joins TRBV11-2 to TRBJ1-5; D is undetermined. The CDR3 runs to 13 residues. Germline V gene lookup returns CDR1 SGHAT and CDR2 FQNNGV. V lost 5 bases, J lost 3 bases, and 8 bases lay in between. CDR3 loop: CASSGTYNQPQHF. Here the CDR3 DNA reads TGTGCCAGCAGCGGAACCTACAATCAGCCCCAGCATTTT.

The chain combines TRBV7-2 with TRBJ1-6; weak D call: TRBD1 (5 bases). V lost 2 bases to trimming and J lost 10 bases, with 6 bases between them. The CDR3 length is 12 residues. Germline CDR1 is SGHTA and CDR2 is FQGNSA. This chain's CDR3 is CASSLNRSPLHF. The DNA for the CDR3 is TGTGCCAGCAGCTTAAACAGGTCACCCCTCCACTTT.

This clone was recorded only once. The chain recombines TRBV29-1 with TRBJ2-7, with D perhaps matching TRBD1 or TRBD2 (5 bases each). Germline CDR1 reads SQVTM; CDR2 reads ANQGSEA. The V gene lost 3 bases and the J gene lost 5 bases, with 11 bases spanning the gap. The CDR3 has 12 amino acids. Written as DNA, the CDR3 is TGCAGCGTTGATTTCGGGGCGAACGAGCAGTACTTC. This translates into CSVDFGANEQYF.